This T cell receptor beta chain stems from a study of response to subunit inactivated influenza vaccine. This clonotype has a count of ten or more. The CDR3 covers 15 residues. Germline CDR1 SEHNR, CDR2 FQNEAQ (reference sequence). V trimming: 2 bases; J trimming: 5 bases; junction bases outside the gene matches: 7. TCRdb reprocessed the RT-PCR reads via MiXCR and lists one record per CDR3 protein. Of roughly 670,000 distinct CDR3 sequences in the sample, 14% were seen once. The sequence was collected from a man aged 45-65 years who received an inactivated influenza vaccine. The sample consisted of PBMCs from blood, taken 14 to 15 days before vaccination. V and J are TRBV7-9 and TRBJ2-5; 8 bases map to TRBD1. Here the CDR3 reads CASSLPGTGDETQYF. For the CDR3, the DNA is TGTGCCAGCAGCTTACCTGGGACAGGAGACGAGACCCAGTACTTC.